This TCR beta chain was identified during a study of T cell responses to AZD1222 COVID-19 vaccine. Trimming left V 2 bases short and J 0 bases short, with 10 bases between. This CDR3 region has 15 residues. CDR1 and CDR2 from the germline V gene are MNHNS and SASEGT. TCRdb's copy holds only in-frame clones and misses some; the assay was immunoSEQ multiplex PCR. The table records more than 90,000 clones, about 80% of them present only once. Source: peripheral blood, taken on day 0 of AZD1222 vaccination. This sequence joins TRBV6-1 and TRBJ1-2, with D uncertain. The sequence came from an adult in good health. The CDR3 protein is CASSEPDMSNYGYTF. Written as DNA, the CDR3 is TGTGCCAGCAGTGAACCAGACATGTCTAACTATGGCTACACCTTC.